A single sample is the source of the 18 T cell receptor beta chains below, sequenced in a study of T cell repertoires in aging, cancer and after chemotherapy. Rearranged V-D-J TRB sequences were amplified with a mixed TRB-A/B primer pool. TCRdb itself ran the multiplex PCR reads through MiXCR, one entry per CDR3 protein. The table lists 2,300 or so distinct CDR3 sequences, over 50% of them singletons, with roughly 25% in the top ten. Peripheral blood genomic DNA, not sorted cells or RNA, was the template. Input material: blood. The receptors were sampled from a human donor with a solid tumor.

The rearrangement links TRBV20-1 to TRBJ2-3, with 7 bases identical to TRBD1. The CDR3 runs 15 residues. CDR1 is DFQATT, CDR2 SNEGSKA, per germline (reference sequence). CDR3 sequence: CSSFSGQAGTDTQYF. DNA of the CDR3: TGCAGCTCCTTTTCTGGACAGGCGGGCACAGATACGCAGTATTTT.

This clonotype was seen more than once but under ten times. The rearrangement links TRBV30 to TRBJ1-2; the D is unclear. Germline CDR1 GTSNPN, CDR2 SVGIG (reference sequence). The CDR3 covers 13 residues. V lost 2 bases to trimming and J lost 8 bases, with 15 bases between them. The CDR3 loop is CAWSRRDPGGYTF. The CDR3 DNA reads TGTGCCTGGAGTCGAAGGGATCCGGGGGGCTACACCTTC.

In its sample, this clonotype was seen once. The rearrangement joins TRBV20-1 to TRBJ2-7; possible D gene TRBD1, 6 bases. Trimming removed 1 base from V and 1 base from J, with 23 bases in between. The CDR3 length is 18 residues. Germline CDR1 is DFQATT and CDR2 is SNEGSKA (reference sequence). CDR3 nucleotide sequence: TGCAGTGCTAGAGCTACAGGGAATATCCCCCTGAGATCCTACGAGCAGTACTTC. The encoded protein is CSARATGNIPLRSYEQYF.

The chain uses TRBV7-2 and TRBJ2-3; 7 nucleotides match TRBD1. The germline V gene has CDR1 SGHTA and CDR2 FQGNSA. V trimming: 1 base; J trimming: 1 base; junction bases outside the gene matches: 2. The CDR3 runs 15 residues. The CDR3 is CASSLGGQRTDTQYF. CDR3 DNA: TGTGCCAGCAGCTTAGGGGGACAGCGCACAGATACGCAGTATTTT.

CDR3 in amino acids: CASSYHTPGTSGSVGELFF. The CDR3 region has the DNA TGTGCCAGCAGTTACCACACCCCGGGGACTAGCGGGAGTGTTGGGGAGCTGTTTTTT. V gene TRBV27 combines with J gene TRBJ2-2, with 14 nucleotides matching TRBD2. Per germline, CDR1 MNHEY and CDR2 SMNVEV (reference sequence). The CDR3 consists of 19 residues. V lost 4 bases, J lost 8 bases, and 15 bases stayed unmatched.

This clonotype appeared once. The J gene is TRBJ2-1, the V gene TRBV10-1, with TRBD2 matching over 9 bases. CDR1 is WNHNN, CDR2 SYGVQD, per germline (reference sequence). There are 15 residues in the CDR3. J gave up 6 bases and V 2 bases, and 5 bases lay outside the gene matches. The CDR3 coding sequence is TGCGCCAGCAGTGAGGTAGCGGGGGAAGGCAATGAGCAGTTCTTC. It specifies CASSEVAGEGNEQFF.

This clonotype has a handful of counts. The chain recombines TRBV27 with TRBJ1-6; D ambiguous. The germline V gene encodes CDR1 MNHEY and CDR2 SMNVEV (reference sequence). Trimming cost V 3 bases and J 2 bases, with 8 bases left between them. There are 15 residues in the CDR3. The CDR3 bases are TGTGCCAGCAGTTTTTTCGGACCCTATAATTCACCCCTCCACTTT. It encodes CASSFFGPYNSPLHF.

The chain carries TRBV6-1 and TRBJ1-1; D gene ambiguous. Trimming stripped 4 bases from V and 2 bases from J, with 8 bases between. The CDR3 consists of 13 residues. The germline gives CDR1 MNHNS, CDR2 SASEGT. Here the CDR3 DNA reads TGTGCCAGCAGTGTAGTTTCAAACACTGAAGCTTTCTTT. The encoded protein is CASSVVSNTEAFF.

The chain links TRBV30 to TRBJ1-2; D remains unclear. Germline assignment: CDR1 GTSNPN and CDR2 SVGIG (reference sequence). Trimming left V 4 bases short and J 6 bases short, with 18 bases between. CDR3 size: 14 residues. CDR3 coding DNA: TGTGCCTGGAAAATAGGACCTTACCATAATGGCTACACCTTC. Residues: CAWKIGPYHNGYTF.

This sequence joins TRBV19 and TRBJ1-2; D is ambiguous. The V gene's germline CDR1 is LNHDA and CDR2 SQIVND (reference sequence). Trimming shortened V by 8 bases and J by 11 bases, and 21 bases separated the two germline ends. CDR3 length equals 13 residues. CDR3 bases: TGTGCCAGTTTACCTCGGGAGATGAATAGGTACACCTTC. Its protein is CASLPREMNRYTF.

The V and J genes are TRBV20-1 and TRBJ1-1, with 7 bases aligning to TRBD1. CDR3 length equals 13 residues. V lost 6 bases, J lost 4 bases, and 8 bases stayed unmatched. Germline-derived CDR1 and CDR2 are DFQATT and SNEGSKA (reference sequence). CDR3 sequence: CSAQRQGGTEAFF. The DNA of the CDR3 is TGCAGTGCGCAAAGACAGGGTGGCACTGAAGCTTTCTTT.

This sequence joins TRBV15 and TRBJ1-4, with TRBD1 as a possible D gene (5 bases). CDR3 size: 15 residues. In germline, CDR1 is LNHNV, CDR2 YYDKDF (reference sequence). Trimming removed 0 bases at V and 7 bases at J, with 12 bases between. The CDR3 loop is CATSREGREGEKLFF. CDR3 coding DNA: TGTGCCACCAGCAGAGAGGGCAGGGAAGGTGAAAAACTGTTTTTT.

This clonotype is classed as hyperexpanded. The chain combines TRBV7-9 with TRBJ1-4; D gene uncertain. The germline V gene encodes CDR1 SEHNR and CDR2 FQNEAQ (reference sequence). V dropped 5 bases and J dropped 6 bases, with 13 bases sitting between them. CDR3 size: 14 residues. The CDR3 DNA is TGTGCCAGCAGCAAGCGGAGAGAAGATGAAAAACTGTTTTTT. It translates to CASSKRREDEKLFF.

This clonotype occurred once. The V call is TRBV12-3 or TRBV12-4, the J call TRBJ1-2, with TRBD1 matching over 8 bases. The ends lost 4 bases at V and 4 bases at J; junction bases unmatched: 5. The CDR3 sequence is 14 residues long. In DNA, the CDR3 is TGTGCCAGCAGTTCGGACAGGGCGATCTATGGCTACACCTTC. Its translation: CASSSDRAIYGYTF.

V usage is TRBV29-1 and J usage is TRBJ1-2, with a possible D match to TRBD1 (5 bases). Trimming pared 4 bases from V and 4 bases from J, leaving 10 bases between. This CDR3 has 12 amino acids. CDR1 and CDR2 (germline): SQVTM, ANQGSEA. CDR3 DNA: TGCAGCGTTGCAGGGTGGGCCTATGGCTACACCTTC. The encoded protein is CSVAGWAYGYTF.

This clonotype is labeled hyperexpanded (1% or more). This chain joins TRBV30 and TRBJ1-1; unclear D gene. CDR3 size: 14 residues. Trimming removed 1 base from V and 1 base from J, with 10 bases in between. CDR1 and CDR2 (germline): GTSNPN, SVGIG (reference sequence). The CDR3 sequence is CAWSDHRPNTEAFF. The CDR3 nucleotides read TGTGCCTGGAGTGATCACCGACCGAACACTGAAGCTTTCTTT.

The CDR3 DNA reads as TGTGCCAGCAGCTTTGGATCTACAGGAGATGAGCAGTTCTTC. Protein product: CASSFGSTGDEQFF. This chain connects TRBV11-1 to TRBJ2-1; a weak D match, TRBD1 (5 bases). The CDR3 is 14 residues long. V lost 3 bases and J 8 bases, leaving 14 bases between the germline ends. Germline V CDR1 and CDR2: SGHAT, FQDESV (reference sequence).

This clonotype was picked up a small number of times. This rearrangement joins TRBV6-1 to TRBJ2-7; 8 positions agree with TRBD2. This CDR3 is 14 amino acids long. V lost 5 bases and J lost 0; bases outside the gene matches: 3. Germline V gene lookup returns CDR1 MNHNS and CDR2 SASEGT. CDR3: CASSKSGSSYEQYF. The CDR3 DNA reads TGTGCCAGCAGTAAAAGCGGGAGCTCCTACGAGCAGTACTTC.